Shown below are 24 T cell receptor beta chains from a single sample sequenced in a study of beta chain features in type 1 diabetes. Broader study findings: Shorter TCRB CDR3s, moderately but significantly so, marked every one of the four CD4+ subsets in Type 1 diabetes patients.

No antigen is known for these receptors. The sequenced template was cDNA made from the entire isolated RNA. Measured with immunoSEQ multiplex PCR; TCRdb has only the in-frame clones, and not every one. The sample lists some 140,000 clones; approximately 10% were seen once. The sequencing sample was made of central memory CD4+ T cells from blood. These receptors all stem from a man aged 30 to 45 with type 1 diabetes.

The chain is built from TRBV9 and TRBJ2-1, with 8 bases aligning to TRBD2. V trimming: 4 bases; J trimming: 4 bases; junction bases outside the gene matches: 7. This CDR3 has 15 amino acids. The V gene's germline CDR1 is SGDLS and CDR2 YYNGEE. As DNA, the CDR3 is TGTGCCAGCAGCCCTACTAGCGGAGATTACAATGAGCAGTTCTTC. As protein: CASSPTSGDYNEQFF.

This clone has just a few counts. V gene TRBV6-6 combines with J gene TRBJ2-3; 8 nucleotides agree with TRBD1. Germline V gene lookup returns CDR1 MNHNY and CDR2 SVGAGI (reference sequence). This CDR3 is built from 15 residues. V was pared by 2 bases and J by 3 bases, with 4 bases of the junction left unmatched. This CDR3 reads CASSYPGQGTDTQYF. The CDR3, as DNA: TGTGCCAGCAGTTACCCCGGACAGGGAACAGATACGCAGTATTTT.

A few counts support this clone. The rearrangement joins TRBV5-1 to TRBJ1-1, with TRBD1 matching over 7 bases. The CDR3 contains 15 residues. Germline V gene sequence: CDR1 SGHRS, CDR2 YFSETQ. V trimming: 0 bases; J trimming: 1 base; junction bases outside the gene matches: 3. In DNA, the CDR3 is TGCGCCAGCAGCTTGGGGGGGACAGCGAACACTGAAGCTTTCTTT. This encodes CASSLGGTANTEAFF.

The CDR3 sequence: CAVGRDNQPQHF. In DNA, the CDR3 is TGTGCAGTCGGGAGGGACAATCAGCCCCAGCATTTT. The chain couples TRBV19 to TRBJ1-5; unclear D gene. The CDR3 sequence is 12 residues long. The V gene's germline CDR1 is LNHDA and CDR2 SQIVND (reference sequence).

This clone was recorded a few times. The rearrangement links TRBV6-1 to TRBJ1-4; no reliable D call. In germline, CDR1 is MNHNS, CDR2 SASEGT. The CDR3 loop spans 13 amino acids. The V gene lost 2 bases and the J gene lost 8 bases, with 9 bases spanning the gap. The CDR3 spells CASSESSSEKLFF. For the CDR3, the DNA is TGTGCCAGCAGTGAATCGTCGTCCGAAAAACTGTTTTTT.

This clone was counted a few times. V usage is TRBV6-5 and J usage is TRBJ1-5, with 10 bases lining up with TRBD1. V was pared by 0 bases and J by 5 bases, with 1 base of the junction left unmatched. The CDR3 loop spans 15 amino acids. Per the germline V gene, CDR1 is MNHEY and CDR2 is SVGAGI. Here the CDR3 DNA reads TGTGCCAGCAGTTACTCTGGGACAGGGGATCAGCCCCAGCATTTT. Translated: CASSYSGTGDQPQHF.

The CDR3 DNA follows: TGTGCCAGCTCACCACCCGCGGGGGGCCAAGGAGATACGCAGTATTTT. As protein: CASSPPAGGQGDTQYF. The V gene is TRBV18, the J gene TRBJ2-3, with 8 nucleotides matching TRBD2. The CDR3 spans 16 residues. V dropped 0 bases and J dropped 5; count of bases not matched to a gene: 7. Germline assignment: CDR1 KGHSH and CDR2 LQKENI.

The gene calls are TRBV4-2 and TRBJ1-2; 11 bases line up with TRBD1. Germline CDR1 is LGHNA and CDR2 is YNFKEQ. J was trimmed by 8 bases and V by 1 base; bases with no gene match: 6. This CDR3 contains 15 residues. The DNA for the CDR3 is TGTGCCAGCAGCCAAGGGGTTGGACAGGGGGCCGGCTACACCTTC. The encoded protein is CASSQGVGQGAGYTF.

This clone turned up a few times. The genes are TRBV7-2 and TRBJ1-3; weak D call: TRBD1 (5 bases). Germline V CDR1 and CDR2: SGHTA, FQGNSA. Trimming left V 4 bases short and J 0 bases short, with 19 bases between. The CDR3 runs 18 residues. The CDR3 DNA is TGTGCCAGCAGCTCCGGGGGGGACGGCCTTGTCTCTGGAAACACCATATATTTT. Protein product: CASSSGGDGLVSGNTIYF.

This clone was seen more than once but under ten times. This chain links TRBV11-2 with TRBJ1-1; the D is unclear. This CDR3 contains 10 residues. Germline CDR1 SGHAT, CDR2 FQNNGV. The ends were cut back, 4 bases at V and 10 bases at J, with 7 bases in the middle. The CDR3 loop reads CASSSKRAFF. DNA of the CDR3: TGTGCCAGCAGCTCTAAACGAGCTTTCTTT.

This clone showed up just a few times. This CDR3 is CASSRSGGVFETQYF. DNA of the CDR3: TGTGCCAGCAGCCGCAGCGGGGGGGTCTTCGAGACCCAGTACTTC. This sequence joins TRBV5-4 and TRBJ2-5, with 10 bases lining up with TRBD2. The CDR3 has 15 amino acids. CDR1 and CDR2 from the germline V gene are SGHNT and YYREEE (reference sequence). After removal of 4 bases from V and 5 bases from J, the junction contained 8 bases not matched to a gene.

V usage is TRBV2 and J usage is TRBJ2-6; possibly TRBD2 for D (5 bases). Germline CDR1 SNHLY, CDR2 FYNNEI. CDR3 size: 16 residues. V was pared by 4 bases and J by 0 bases, with 10 bases between. The CDR3 coding sequence is TGTGCCAGCAGTGGGGAGAGAGCCTCTGGGGCCAACGTCCTGACTTTC. It translates to CASSGERASGANVLTF.

There are a few counts of this clone. The rearrangement joins TRBV19 to TRBJ1-1; the D is unclear. CDR1 is LNHDA and CDR2 is SQIVND in the germline V gene (reference sequence). The CDR3 is 12 residues long. V lost 6 bases, J lost 3 bases, and 8 bases lay in between. Here the CDR3 reads CASSRYDTEAFF. The CDR3 region has the DNA TGTGCCAGTAGCCGGTACGACACTGAAGCTTTCTTT.

V gene TRBV29-1 combines with J gene TRBJ1-2; TRBD1 agrees at 7 bases. Germline lookup yields CDR1 SQVTM and CDR2 ANQGSEA. This CDR3 spans 11 amino acids. With 3 bases clipped from V and 8 bases from J, the junction kept 3 bases outside the gene matches. CDR3 protein: CSVDTQGGYTF. Here the CDR3 DNA reads TGCAGCGTTGATACACAGGGGGGCTACACCTTC.

This clone was seen a few times. The chain carries TRBV10-3 and TRBJ2-7; D not resolved. The V gene's germline CDR1 is ENHRY and CDR2 SYGVKD. This CDR3 spans 14 amino acids. V lost 4 bases, J lost 2 bases, and 12 bases lay in between. CDR3: CAISVHEPPYEQYF. For the CDR3, the DNA is TGTGCCATCAGTGTTCACGAGCCGCCCTACGAGCAGTACTTC.

This clone was observed a few times. The J gene is TRBJ2-3, the V gene TRBV7-8, with 11 bases lining up with TRBD2. This CDR3 contains 16 residues. Germline values: CDR1 SGHVS, CDR2 FQNEAQ. V shed 4 bases, J shed 3 bases, and the junction held 6 bases outside the gene matches. CDR3 protein: CASSSTGTSGTDTQYF. CDR3 nucleotides: TGTGCCAGCAGCTCAACCGGGACTAGCGGAACAGATACGCAGTATTTT. Complete variable domain (other parts from reference TRBV7-8 and TRBJ2-3): GAGVSQSPRYKVAKRGQDVALRCDPISGHVSLFWYQQALGQGPEFLTYFQNEAQLDKSGLPSDRFFAERPEGSVSTLKIQRTQQEDSAVYLCASSSTGTSGTDTQYFGPGTRLTVL.

This clone was counted only a few times. The rearrangement joins TRBV9 to TRBJ2-2; D might be TRBD1 (6 bases). Trimming took 0 bases from V and 5 from J, leaving 14 bases between them. The V gene's germline CDR1 is SGDLS and CDR2 YYNGEE. This CDR3 is built from 16 residues. In DNA form, the CDR3 reads TGTGCCAGCAGCGTAGGGGGCAGGGGAACTACCGGGGAGCTGTTTTTT. This translates into CASSVGGRGTTGELFF.

The V call is TRBV29-1, the J call TRBJ1-1, with 9 bases that match TRBD1. CDR1 is SQVTM, CDR2 ANQGSEA, per germline. The CDR3 runs 13 residues. V was pared by 6 bases and J by 5 bases, with 7 bases of the junction left unmatched. CDR3 in DNA: TGCAGCGTCCTACAGGGGGCTAGAACTGAAGCTTTCTTT. Amino acids: CSVLQGARTEAFF.

The rearrangement uses TRBV15 and TRBJ2-5; D remains ambiguous. CDR3 length: 13 residues. Germline assignment: CDR1 LNHNV and CDR2 YYDKDF (reference sequence). V lost 2 bases and J lost 5, with 9 bases in between. The CDR3 sequence is CATSRNNGETQYF. Here the CDR3 DNA reads TGTGCCACCAGCAGAAACAATGGCGAGACCCAGTACTTC.

The genes are TRBV27 and TRBJ2-7, with D maybe TRBD2 (6 bases). The germline gives CDR1 MNHEY, CDR2 SMNVEV (reference sequence). V was cut by 6 bases and J by 2 bases, with 14 bases left in between. This CDR3 is built from 14 residues. The CDR3 DNA follows: TGTGCCAGCAGAGAGACTAGATACACCTACGAGCAGTACTTC. Its translation: CASRETRYTYEQYF.

This clone was seen only a few times. The chain carries TRBV28 and TRBJ1-3; tentatively, D is TRBD1 (5 bases). V lost 5 bases and J 0 bases, leaving 11 bases between the germline ends. The CDR3 runs to 15 residues. From germline, CDR1 is MDHEN and CDR2 SYDVKM. The CDR3 DNA follows: TGTGCCAGCAGTCCAGGGCTTTTCTCTGGAAACACCATATATTTT. This gives the protein CASSPGLFSGNTIYF.

CDR3 in DNA: TGTGCCACCAGCAGAGATCCCCAGGGGGTCAACGAGCAGTACTTC. Its translation: CATSRDPQGVNEQYF. The chain recombines TRBV15 with TRBJ2-7; 7 bases match TRBD1. This CDR3 has 15 amino acids. Germline CDR1 LNHNV, CDR2 YYDKDF (reference sequence). The trim removed 0 bases at V and 5 bases at J, leaving 7 bases unmatched.

This clone was observed a few times. The genes are TRBV6-5 and TRBJ1-1; D possibly corresponds to TRBD1 (6 bases). The CDR3 sequence is 13 residues long. Per the germline V gene, CDR1 is MNHEY and CDR2 is SVGAGI. The V end lost 10 bases, the J end lost 1 base, and 13 bases lay between the germline ends. The CDR3 region is CAISGQQNTEAFF. CDR3 DNA sequence: TGTGCCATCAGCGGACAGCAGAACACTGAAGCTTTCTTT.

The chain is built from TRBV7-8 and TRBJ1-1, with D tentatively TRBD1 (5 bases). Between the trimmed V and J ends, which lost 6 bases and 6 bases, there was a span of 17 bases. The CDR3 has 14 residues. CDR1 is SGHVS, CDR2 FQNEAQ, per germline. CDR3 residues: CASRGLDLRAEAFF. The CDR3 DNA is TGTGCCAGCAGGGGACTGGACTTGCGGGCTGAAGCTTTCTTT.